This T cell receptor (beta chain) was retrieved from a study of OX40 agonist ivuxolimab in advanced cancers. About the study: Patients' therapy was ivuxolimab, an antibody that acts as an agonist of OX40 (CD134).

Peripheral blood came from all dose cohorts at three timepoints. CDR3 size: 16 residues. V was shortened by 3 bases and J by 6 bases, with 17 bases between the two germline ends. CDR1 KGHSH and CDR2 LQKENI come from the germline V gene. Using immunoSEQ multiplex PCR, the repertoire was profiled, and TCRdb retains in-frame clones only, with some absent. Among approximately 70,000 clones listed, about four fifths were seen once. This sequence originates from an adult with an advanced solid tumor such as melanoma, head and neck, liver or kidney cancer. This specimen was CD4+ or CD8+ T cells sorted from blood, taken in a trial of the OX40 agonist ivuxolimab. The chain is built from TRBV18 and TRBJ1-4; D gene unclear. CDR3 in amino acids: CASSPSRGLGDEKLFF. The CDR3, as DNA: TGTGCCAGCTCACCCAGTCGTGGGTTGGGTGATGAAAAACTGTTTTTT.